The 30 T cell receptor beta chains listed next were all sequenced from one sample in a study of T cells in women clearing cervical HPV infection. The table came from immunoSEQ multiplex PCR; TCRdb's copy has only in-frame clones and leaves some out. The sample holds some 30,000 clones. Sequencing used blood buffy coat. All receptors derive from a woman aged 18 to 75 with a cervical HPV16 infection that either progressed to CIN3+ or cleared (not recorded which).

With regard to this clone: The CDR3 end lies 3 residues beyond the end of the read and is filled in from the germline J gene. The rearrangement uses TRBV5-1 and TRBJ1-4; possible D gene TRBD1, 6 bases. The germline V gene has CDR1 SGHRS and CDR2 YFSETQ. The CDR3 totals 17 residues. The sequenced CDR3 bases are TGCGCCAGCAGCTTGAATGGGGACAAGACTGGGGCCAACGTA. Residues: CASSLNGDKTGANV. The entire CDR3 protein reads CASSLNGDKTGANVLFF.

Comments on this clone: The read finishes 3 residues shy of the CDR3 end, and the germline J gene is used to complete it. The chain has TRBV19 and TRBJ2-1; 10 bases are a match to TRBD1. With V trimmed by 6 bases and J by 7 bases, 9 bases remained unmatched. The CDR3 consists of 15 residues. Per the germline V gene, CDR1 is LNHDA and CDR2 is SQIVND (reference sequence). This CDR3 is CASSNGQGVWNEQFF. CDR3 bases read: TGTGCCAGTAGCAACGGACAGGGGGTCTGGAATGAG.

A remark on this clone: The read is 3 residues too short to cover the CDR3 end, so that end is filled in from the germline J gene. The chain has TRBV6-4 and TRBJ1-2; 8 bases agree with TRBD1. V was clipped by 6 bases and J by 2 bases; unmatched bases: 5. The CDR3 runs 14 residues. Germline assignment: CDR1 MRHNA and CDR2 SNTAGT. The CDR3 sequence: CASRGTGPNYGYTF. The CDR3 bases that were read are TGTGCCAGCAGGGGGACAGGCCCGAACTATGGC.

The DNA read from the CDR3 is TGTGCCAGCAGCTTGAACAGGTTCTACGAG. It is translated as CASSLNRFYE. The CDR3, in full, reads CASSLNRFYEQYF. The V call is TRBV5-6, the J call TRBJ2-7; the D gene is possibly TRBD1 (5 bases). The CDR3 goes on 3 residues after the read ends, and that part is filled in from the germline J gene. The germline gives CDR1 SGHDT, CDR2 YYEEEE. CDR3 length equals 13 residues. V lost 1 base to trimming and J lost 3 bases, with 8 bases between them.

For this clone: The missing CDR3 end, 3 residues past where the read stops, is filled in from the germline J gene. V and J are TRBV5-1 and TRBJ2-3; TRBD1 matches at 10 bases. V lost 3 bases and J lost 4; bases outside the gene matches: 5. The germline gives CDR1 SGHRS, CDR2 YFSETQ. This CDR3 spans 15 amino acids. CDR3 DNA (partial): TGCGCCAGCAGCTACGGACAGGGGGGCGCAGATACG. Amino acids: CASSYGQGGADT. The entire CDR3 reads CASSYGQGGADTQYF.

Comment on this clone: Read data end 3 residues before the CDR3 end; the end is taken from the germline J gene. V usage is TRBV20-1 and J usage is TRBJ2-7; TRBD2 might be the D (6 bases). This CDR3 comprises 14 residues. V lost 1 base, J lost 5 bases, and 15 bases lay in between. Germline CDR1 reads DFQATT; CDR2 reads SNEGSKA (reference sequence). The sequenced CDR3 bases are TGCAGTGCTAGAGCCCCTGGGGGGAGGAACGAG. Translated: CSARAPGGRNE. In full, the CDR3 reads CSARAPGGRNEQYF.

CDR3 loop: CASSSPQGQGPNEQYF. CDR3 DNA, as far as it was read: TGTGCCAGCAGCTCCCCGCAGGGACAGGGGCCCAACGAG. The V gene is TRBV7-6, the J gene TRBJ2-7; 10 bases are a match to TRBD1. The read ends 3 residues early relative to the CDR3; the germline J gene fills the gap. With V trimmed by 4 bases and J by 5 bases, 11 bases remained unmatched. CDR3 length: 16 residues. CDR1 and CDR2 from the germline V gene are SGHVS and FNYEAQ.

The sequenced part of the CDR3 DNA is TGTGCCAGCTCACTTCACCCGGACAATAACTATGGT. It is translated as CASSLHPDNNYG. The whole CDR3 protein is CASSLHPDNNYGQYF. This chain joins TRBV18 and TRBJ2-4; D is perhaps TRBD1 (5 bases). The CDR3 goes on 3 residues after the read ends, and that part is filled in from the germline J gene. This CDR3 spans 15 amino acids. Germline assignment: CDR1 KGHSH and CDR2 LQKENI.

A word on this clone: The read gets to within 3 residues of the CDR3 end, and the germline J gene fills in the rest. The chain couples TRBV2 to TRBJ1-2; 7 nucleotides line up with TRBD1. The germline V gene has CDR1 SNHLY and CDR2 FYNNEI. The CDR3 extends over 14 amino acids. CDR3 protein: CASSEGRGGYDYTF. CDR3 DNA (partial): TGTGCCAGCAGTGAAGGCAGAGGGGGCTACGAC. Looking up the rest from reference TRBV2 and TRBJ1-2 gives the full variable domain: EPEVTQTPSHQVTQMGQEVILRCVPISNHLYFYWYRQILGQKVEFLVSFYNNEISEKSEIFDDQFSVERPDGSNFTLKIRSTKLEDSAMYFCASSEGRGGYDYTFGSGTRLTVV.

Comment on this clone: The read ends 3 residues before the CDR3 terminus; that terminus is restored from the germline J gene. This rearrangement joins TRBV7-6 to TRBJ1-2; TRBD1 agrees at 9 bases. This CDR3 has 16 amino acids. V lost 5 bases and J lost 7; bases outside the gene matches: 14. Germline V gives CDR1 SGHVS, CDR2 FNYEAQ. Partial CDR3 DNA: TGTGCCAGCAGCCCACTTTCTTCCGGGACAGGGTTTGGC. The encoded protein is CASSPLSSGTGFG. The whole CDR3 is CASSPLSSGTGFGYTF.

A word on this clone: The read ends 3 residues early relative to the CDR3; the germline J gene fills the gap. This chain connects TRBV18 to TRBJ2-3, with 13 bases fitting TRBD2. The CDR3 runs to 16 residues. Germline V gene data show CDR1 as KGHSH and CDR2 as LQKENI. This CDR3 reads CASSPRTSGGGETQYF. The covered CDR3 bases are TGTGCCAGCTCACCACGGACTAGCGGGGGAGGGGAGACG.

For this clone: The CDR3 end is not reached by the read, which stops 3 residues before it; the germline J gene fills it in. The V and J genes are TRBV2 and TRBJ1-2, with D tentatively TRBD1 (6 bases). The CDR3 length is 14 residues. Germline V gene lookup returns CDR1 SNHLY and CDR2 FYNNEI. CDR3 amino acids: CASSEGRGRYDYTF. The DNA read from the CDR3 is TGTGCCAGCAGTGAGGGCAGGGGAAGGTACGAC.

CDR3 bases read: TGCAGTGCTAGAGTGTCAGGGTTGTCCTACAATGAG. As protein: CSARVSGLSYNE. In full, the CDR3 is CSARVSGLSYNEQFF. The genes are TRBV20-1 and TRBJ2-1; TRBD1 is a possible D gene (5 bases). The read terminates 3 residues ahead of where the CDR3 ends, so the germline J gene completes it. The CDR3 consists of 15 residues. V shed 1 base and J shed 1 base, with 11 bases lying between them. Germline CDR1 reads DFQATT; CDR2 reads SNEGSKA (reference sequence).

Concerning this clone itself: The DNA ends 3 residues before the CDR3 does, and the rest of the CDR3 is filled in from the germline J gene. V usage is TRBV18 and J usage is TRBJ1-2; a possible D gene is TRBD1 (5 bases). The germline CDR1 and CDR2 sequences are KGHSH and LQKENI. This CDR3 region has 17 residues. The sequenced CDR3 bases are TGTGCCAGCTCACCCGGCCCAGCGGGAGGGCCGACAGATACC. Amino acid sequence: CASSPGPAGGPTDT. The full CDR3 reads CASSPGPAGGPTDTYTF.

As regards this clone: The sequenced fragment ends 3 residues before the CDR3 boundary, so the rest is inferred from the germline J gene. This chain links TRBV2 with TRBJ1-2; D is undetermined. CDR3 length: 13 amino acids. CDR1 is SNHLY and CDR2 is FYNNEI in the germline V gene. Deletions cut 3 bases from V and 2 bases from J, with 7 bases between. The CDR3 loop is CASSEVQNYGYTF. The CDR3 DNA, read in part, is TGTGCCAGCAGTGAGGTACAGAACTATGGC.

The covered CDR3 bases are TGTGCCAGCAGCTTAAACAGGGGAGCCTTCTACGAC. As protein: CASSLNRGAFYD. The whole CDR3 sequence reads CASSLNRGAFYDYTF. The J gene is TRBJ1-2, the V gene TRBV7-9, with TRBD1 matching over 7 bases. The read halts 3 residues ahead of the CDR3 end, with the missing end drawn from the germline J gene. From germline, CDR1 is SEHNR and CDR2 FQNEAQ (reference sequence). The length of the CDR3 is 15 residues.

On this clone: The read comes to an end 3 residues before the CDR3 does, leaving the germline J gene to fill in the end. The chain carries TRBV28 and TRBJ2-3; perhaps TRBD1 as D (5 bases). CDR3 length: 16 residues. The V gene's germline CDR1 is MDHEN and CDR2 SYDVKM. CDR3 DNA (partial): TGTGCCAGCACCCAGCCAAAGCTCAGGGTGTTGTTCGCG. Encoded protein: CASTQPKLRVLFA. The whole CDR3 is CASTQPKLRVLFAQYF. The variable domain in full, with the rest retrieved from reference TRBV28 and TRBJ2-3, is DVKVTQSSRYLVKRTGEKVFLECVQDMDHENMFWYRQDPGLGLRLIYFSYDVKMKEKGDIPEGYSVSREKKERFSLILESASTNQTSMYLCASTQPKLRVLFAQYFGPGTRLTVL.

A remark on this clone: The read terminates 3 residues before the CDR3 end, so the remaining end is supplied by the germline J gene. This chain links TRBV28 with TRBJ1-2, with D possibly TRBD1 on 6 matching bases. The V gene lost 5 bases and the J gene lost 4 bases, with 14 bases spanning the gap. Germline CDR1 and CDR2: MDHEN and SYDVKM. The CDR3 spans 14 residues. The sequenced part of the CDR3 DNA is TGTGCCAGCAGTCGTACAGGGTCCGGCTATGGC. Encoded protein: CASSRTGSGYG. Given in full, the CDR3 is CASSRTGSGYGYTF.

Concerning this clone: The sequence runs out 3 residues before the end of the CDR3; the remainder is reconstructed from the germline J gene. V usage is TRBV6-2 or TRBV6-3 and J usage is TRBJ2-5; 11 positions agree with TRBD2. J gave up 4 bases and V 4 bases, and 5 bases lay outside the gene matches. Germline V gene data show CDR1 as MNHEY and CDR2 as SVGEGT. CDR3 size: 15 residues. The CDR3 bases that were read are TGTGCCAGCAGTTTTAGCGGGGGGGCTGGAGAGACC. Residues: CASSFSGGAGET. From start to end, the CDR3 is CASSFSGGAGETQYF.

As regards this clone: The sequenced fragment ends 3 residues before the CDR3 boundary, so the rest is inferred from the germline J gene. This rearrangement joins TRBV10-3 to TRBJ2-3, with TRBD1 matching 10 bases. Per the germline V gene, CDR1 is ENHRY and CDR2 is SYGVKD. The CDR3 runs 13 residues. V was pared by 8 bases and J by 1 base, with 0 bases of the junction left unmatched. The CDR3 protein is CAIGTGGTDTQYF. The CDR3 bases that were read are TGTGCCATCGGGACAGGGGGCACAGATACG.

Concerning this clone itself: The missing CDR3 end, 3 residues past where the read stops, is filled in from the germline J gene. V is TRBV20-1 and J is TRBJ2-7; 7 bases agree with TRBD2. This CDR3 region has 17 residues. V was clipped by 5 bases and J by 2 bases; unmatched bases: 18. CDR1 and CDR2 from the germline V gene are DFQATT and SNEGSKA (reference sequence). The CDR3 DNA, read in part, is TGCAGTGCTGCCCCGCCTTACAGGACTAGGGCCCCCTACGAG. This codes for CSAAPPYRTRAPYE. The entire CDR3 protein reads CSAAPPYRTRAPYEQYF.

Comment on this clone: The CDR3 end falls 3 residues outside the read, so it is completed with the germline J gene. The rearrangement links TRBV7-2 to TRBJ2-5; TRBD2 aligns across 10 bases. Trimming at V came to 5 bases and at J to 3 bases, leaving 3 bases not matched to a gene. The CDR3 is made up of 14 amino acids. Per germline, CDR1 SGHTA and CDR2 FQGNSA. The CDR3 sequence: CASSLGLAEETQYF. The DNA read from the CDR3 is TGTGCCAGCAGCCTCGGACTAGCGGAAGAGACC.

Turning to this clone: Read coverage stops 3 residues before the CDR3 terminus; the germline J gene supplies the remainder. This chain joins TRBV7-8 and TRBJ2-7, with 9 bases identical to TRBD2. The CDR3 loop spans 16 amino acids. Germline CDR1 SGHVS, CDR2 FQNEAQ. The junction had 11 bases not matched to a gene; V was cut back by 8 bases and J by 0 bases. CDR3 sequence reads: CASRRGGESSSYEQYF. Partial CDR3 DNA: TGTGCCAGCCGCCGCGGGGGGGAGTCGAGCTCCTACGAG.

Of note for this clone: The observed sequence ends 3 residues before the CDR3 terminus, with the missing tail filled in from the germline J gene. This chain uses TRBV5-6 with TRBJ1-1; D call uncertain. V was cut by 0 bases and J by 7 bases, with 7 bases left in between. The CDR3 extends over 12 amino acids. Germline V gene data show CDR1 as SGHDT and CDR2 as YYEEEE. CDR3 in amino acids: CASSLASGEAFF. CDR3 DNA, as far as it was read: TGTGCCAGCAGCTTGGCCAGTGGTGAA.

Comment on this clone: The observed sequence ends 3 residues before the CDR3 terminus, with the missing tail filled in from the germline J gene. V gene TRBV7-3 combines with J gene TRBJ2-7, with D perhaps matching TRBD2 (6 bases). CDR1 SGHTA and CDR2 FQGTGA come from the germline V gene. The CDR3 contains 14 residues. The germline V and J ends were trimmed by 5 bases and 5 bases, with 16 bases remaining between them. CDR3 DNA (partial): TGTGCCAGCAGCCCACGGGACTCTAGAGACGAG. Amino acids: CASSPRDSRDE. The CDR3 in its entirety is CASSPRDSRDEQYF.

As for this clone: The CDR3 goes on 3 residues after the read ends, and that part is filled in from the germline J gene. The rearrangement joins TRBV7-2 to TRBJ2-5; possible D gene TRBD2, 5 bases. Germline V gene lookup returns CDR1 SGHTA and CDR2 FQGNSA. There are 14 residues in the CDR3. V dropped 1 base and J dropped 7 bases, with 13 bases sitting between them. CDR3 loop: CASSLGGSPGTQYF. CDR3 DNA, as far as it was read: TGTGCCAGCAGCTTAGGAGGGTCGCCCGGGACC.

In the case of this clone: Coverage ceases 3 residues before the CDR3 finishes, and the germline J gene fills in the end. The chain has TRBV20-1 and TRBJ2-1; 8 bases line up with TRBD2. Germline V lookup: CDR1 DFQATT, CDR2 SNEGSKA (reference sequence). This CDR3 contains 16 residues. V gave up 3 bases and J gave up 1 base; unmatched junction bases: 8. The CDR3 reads CSASSPAGASYNEQFF. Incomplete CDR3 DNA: TGCAGTGCTAGCAGCCCAGCGGGAGCTTCCTACAATGAG.

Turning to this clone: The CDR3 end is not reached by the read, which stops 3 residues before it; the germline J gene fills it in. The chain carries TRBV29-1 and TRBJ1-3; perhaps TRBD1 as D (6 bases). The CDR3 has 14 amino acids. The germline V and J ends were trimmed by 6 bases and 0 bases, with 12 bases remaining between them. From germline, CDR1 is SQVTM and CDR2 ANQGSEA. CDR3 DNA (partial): TGCAGCGTAGAGGACAGTCACTCTGGAAACACC. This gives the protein CSVEDSHSGNT. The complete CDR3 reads CSVEDSHSGNTIYF.

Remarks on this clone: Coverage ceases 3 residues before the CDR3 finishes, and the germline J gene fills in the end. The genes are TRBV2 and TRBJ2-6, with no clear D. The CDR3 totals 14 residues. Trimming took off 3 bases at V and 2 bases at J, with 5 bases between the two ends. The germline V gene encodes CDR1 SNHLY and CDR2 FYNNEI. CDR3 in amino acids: CASSEFTGANVLTF. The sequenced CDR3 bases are TGTGCCAGCAGTGAGTTTACTGGGGCCAACGTC.

The CDR3 bases that were read are TGTGCCAGCAGCTCCACGACAGTCACAGATACC. Amino acids: CASSSTTVTDT. The entire CDR3 sequence reads CASSSTTVTDTYTF. The chain links TRBV7-2 to TRBJ1-2; D may be TRBD1 (5 bases). The read ends 3 residues early relative to the CDR3; the germline J gene fills the gap. CDR1 is SGHTA and CDR2 is FQGNSA in the germline V gene. The CDR3 runs to 14 residues. The variable domain in full, with the rest retrieved from reference TRBV7-2 and TRBJ1-2, is GAGVSQSPSNKVTEKGKDVELRCDPISGHTALYWYRQSLGQGLEFLIYFQGNSAPDKSGLPSDRFSAERTGGSVSTLTIQRTQQEDSAVYLCASSSTTVTDTYTFGSGTRLTVV.